The T cell receptor (beta chain) under discussion was sequenced for a study of T-cell memory formation after mild COVID-19. Turning to the study itself: For the most part, TCR clusters were specific to one donor.

With regard to this clonotype: Its antigen is unidentified.

Study-wide points: Day 15 to 85 contracting clones showed balanced CD4/CD8; later expanders leaned CD4+. Memory cells collected pre-infection included some clones that later responded, suggesting cross-reactive memory joined. CD4+ contracting clones lay mainly in CM and EM, CD8+ ones in EMRA.

The germline V gene has CDR1 LGHNA and CDR2 YSLEER. CDR3 length: 13 residues. With V trimmed by 4 bases and J by 8 bases, 7 bases remained unmatched. TCRdb independently ran MiXCR on the 5' RACE reads; one entry per CDR3 protein. The profile shows 450,000 or so distinct CDR3 sequences, 20% to 30% of them singletons. The V and J genes are TRBV4-3 and TRBJ1-2, with TRBD1 matching over 7 bases. This clonotype originated in an adult woman who had mild COVID-19 (a few samples of this study predate the infection). Cell type and time point are not known. Sequencing used PBMCs or a T cell subset sorted from them (not recorded which). CDR3 DNA sequence: TGCGCCAGCAGCCCTGACAGGGTTCGGGGCTACACCTTC. Protein: CASSPDRVRGYTF.